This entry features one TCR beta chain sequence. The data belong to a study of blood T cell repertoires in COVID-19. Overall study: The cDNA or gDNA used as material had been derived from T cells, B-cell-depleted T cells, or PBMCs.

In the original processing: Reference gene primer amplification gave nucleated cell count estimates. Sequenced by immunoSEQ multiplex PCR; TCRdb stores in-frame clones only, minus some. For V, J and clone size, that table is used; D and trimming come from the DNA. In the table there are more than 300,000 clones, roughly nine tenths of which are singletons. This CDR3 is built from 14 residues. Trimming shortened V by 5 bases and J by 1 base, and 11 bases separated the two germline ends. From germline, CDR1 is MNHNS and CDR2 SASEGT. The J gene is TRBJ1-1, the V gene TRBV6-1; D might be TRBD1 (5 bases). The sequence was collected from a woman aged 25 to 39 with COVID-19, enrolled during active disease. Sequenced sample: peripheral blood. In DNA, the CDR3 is TGTGCCAGCAGTTGGGGCGCGGCGAACACTGAAGCTTTCTTT. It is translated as CASSWGAANTEAFF.